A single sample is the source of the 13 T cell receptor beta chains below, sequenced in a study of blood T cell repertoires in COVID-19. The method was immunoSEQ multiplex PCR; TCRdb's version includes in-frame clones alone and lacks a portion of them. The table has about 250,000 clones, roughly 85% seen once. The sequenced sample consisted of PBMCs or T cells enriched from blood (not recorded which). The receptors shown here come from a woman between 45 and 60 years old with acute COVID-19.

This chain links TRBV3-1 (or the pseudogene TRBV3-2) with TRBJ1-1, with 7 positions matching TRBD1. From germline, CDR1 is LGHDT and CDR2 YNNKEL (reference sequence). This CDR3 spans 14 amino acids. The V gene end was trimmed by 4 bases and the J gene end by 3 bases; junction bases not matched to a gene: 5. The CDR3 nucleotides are TGTGCCAGCAGCCCTCTCGACAGGGACACTGAAGCTTTCTTT. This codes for CASSPLDRDTEAFF.

CDR3 amino acids: CASKQALNQPQHF. CDR3 sequence (DNA): TGTGCCAGCAAACAGGCGCTGAATCAGCCCCAGCATTTT. V gene TRBV6-5 combines with J gene TRBJ1-5; D possibly corresponds to TRBD1 (5 bases). From germline, CDR1 is MNHEY and CDR2 SVGAGI. This CDR3 is built from 13 residues. V dropped 7 bases and J dropped 4 bases, with 11 bases sitting between them.

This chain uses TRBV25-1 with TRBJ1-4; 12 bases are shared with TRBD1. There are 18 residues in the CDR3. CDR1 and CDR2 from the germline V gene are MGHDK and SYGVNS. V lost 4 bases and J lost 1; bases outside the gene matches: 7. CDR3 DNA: TGTGCCAGCAGTGGCGGGACAGGGGGCTTTAGAACTAATGAAAAACTGTTTTTT. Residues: CASSGGTGGFRTNEKLFF.

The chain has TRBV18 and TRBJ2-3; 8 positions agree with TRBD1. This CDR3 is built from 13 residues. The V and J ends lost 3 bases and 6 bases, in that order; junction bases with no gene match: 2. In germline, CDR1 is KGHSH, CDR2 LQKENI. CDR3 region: CASSPTGVDTQYF. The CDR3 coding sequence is TGTGCCAGCTCACCGACAGGGGTGGATACGCAGTATTTT. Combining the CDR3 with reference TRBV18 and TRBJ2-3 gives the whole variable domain NAGVMQNPRHLVRRRGQEARLRCSPMKGHSHVYWYRQLPEEGLKFMVYLQKENIIDESGMPKERFSAEFPKEGPSILRIQQVVRGDSAAYFCASSPTGVDTQYFGPGTRLTVL.

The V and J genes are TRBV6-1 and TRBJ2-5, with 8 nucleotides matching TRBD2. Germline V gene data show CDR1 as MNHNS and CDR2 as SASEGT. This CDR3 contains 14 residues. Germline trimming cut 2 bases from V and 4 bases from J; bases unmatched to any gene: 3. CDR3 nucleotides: TGTGCCAGCAGTGAAAGGCTAGCGGGAGAGACCCAGTACTTC. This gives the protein CASSERLAGETQYF.

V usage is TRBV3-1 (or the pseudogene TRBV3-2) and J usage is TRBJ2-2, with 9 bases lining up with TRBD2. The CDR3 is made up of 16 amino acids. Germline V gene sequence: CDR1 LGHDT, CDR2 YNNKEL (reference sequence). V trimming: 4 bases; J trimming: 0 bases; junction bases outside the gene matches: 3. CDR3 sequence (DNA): TGTGCCAGCAGCCCTAGCGGGACAACGAACACCGGGGAGCTGTTTTTT. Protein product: CASSPSGTTNTGELFF.

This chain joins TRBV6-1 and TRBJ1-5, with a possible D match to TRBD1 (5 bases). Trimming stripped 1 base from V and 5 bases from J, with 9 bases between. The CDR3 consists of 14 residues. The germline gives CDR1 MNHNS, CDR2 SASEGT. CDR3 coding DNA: TGTGCCAGCAGTGAAGTGTGGGGCCATCAGCCCCAGCATTTT. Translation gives CASSEVWGHQPQHF.

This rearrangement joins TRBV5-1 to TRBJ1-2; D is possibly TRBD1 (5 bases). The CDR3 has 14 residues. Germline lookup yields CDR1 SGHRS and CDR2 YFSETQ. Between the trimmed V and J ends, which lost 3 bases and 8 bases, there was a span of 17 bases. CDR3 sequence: CASSSNLRVEGYTF. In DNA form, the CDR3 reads TGCGCCAGCAGCTCAAACCTCAGGGTTGAAGGCTACACCTTC.

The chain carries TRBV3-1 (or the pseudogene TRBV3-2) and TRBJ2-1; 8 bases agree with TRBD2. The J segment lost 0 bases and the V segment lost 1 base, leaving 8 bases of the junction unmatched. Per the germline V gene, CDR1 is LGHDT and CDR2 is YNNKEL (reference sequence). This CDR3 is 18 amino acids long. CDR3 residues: CASSQVAGGLRSYNEQFF. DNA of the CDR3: TGTGCCAGCAGCCAAGTGGCGGGGGGCCTCCGCTCCTACAATGAGCAGTTCTTC.

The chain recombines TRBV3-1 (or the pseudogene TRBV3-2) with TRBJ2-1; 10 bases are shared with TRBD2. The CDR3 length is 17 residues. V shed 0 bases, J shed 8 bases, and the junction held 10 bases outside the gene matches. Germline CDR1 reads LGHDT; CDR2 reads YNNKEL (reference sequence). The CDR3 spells CASSQEGRLAGVYEQFF. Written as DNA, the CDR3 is TGTGCCAGCAGCCAAGAGGGTCGGCTAGCGGGGGTGTATGAGCAGTTCTTC.

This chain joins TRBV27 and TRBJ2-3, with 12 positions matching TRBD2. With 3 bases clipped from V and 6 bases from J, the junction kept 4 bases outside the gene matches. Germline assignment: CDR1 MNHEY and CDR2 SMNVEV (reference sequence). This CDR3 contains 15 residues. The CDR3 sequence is CASSFPSGGDDTQYF. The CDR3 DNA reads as TGTGCCAGCAGTTTCCCTAGCGGGGGGGACGATACGCAGTATTTT.

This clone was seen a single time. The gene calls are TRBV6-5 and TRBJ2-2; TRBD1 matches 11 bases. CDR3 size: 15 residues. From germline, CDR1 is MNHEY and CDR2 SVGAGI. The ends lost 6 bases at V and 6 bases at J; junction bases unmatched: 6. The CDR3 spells CASRIGTGGPGELFF. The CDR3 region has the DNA TGTGCCAGCAGAATCGGGACAGGGGGACCCGGGGAGCTGTTTTTT.

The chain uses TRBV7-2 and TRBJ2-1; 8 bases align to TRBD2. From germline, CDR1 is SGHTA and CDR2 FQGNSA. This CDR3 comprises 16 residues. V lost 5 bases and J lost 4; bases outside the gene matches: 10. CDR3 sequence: CASSLPEASGYNEQFF. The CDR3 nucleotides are TGTGCCAGCAGCCTACCCGAGGCTAGCGGGTACAATGAGCAGTTCTTC. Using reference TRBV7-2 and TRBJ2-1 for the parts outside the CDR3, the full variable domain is GAGVSQSPSNKVTEKGKDVELRCDPISGHTALYWYRQSLGQGLEFLIYFQGNSAPDKSGLPSDRFSAERTGGSVSTLTIQRTQQEDSAVYLCASSLPEASGYNEQFFGPGTRLTVL.